This TCR beta chain was identified during a study of blood T cell repertoires in COVID-19. The J segment lost 4 bases and the V segment lost 5 bases, leaving 4 bases of the junction unmatched. Germline CDR1 is MNHEY and CDR2 is SVGAGI. CDR3 length equals 15 residues. Profiling relied on immunoSEQ multiplex PCR, and the TCRdb table lists in-frame clones only, not all of them. The sample consists of 110,000 or so clones, about 80% of them appearing once. The origin of this receptor is a man in his 70s with acute or convalescent COVID-19. Sequencing was carried out using peripheral blood. V usage is TRBV6-5 and J usage is TRBJ2-3, with TRBD2 identical over 12 bases. The CDR3 nucleotides are TGTGCCAGCAGTCTAGCGGGAGGGCCCCCAGATACGCAGTATTTT. Translating gives CASSLAGGPPDTQYF.